These T cell receptor beta chains were read from a single sample in a study of human T cells and chemical hapten exposure. TCRdb used MiXCR to reprocess the RACE reads, holding one entry per CDR3 protein. The sample includes tens of thousands of distinct CDR3 sequences, approximately 9.9% of them seen just once. Sample: whole blood, taken in connection with sensitization to the hapten diphenylcyclopropenone (DPC). These TCRs come from a man aged 40-55 years with alopecia areata. Some clones in this sample may be carry-over from other donors' samples. The CDR3 runs from the conserved cysteine through the conserved F or W. A D gene is named only where the DNA matches it firmly. Clone size is shown for a subset of rows, as once, few, many or a class of expanded clone.

D | size | length | J | V | DNA | CDR3
- | - | 14 | TRBJ2-2 | TRBV6-2/TRBV6-3 | TGTGCCAGCAGGCCAGCTGCGAACACCGGGGAGCTGTTTTTT | CASRPAANTGELFF
TRBD1 | once | 13 | TRBJ1-2 | TRBV29-1 | TGCAGCGTGGGGAACAGGGTACAGGGGGGCTACACCTTC | CSVGNRVQGGYTF
- | - | 15 | TRBJ1-5 | TRBV9 | TGTGCCAGCAGCGTAGATGGGAGCAGCAATCAGCCCCAGCATTTT | CASSVDGSSNQPQHF
- | few | 13 | TRBJ2-3 | TRBV5-6 | TGTGCCAGCAGCTTTTGGCTTCGTGATACGCAGTATTTT | CASSFWLRDTQYF
TRBD1 | - | 13 | TRBJ2-5 | TRBV29-1 | TGCAGCGGGGGACAGGGGGTGAGAGAGACCCAGTACTTC | CSGGQGVRETQYF
- | - | 13 | TRBJ2-3 | TRBV12-3/TRBV12-4 | TGTGCCAGCAGTCCCCAGGCTCGCGATACGCAGTATTTT | CASSPQARDTQYF
TRBD2 | few | 15 | TRBJ2-7 | TRBV9 | TGTGCCAGCAGCGTCTCTAGCGGGAGGGTCTACGAGCAGTACTTC | CASSVSSGRVYEQYF
- | many | 12 | TRBJ1-5 | TRBV6-2/TRBV6-3 | TGTGCCAGCAGTAGGTCGGATCAGCCCCAGCATTTT | CASSRSDQPQHF
- | - | 14 | TRBJ1-1 | TRBV6-5 | TGTGCCAGCAGTCCAAAAGGGGGATACACTGAAGCTTTCTTT | CASSPKGGYTEAFF
- | few | 17 | TRBJ1-5 | TRBV19 | TGTGCCAGTAGTAGAACCCGGGAGCCGAATAGCAATCAGCCCCAGCATTTT | CASSRTREPNSNQPQHF
- | few | 13 | TRBJ2-7 | TRBV20-1 | TGCAGTGCCGCGGGGTCGAGGATCTACGAGCAGTACTTC | CSAAGSRIYEQYF
- | many | 14 | TRBJ1-1 | TRBV28 | TGTGCCAGCAGTTCAGCCCCCCCGAACACTGAAGCTTTCTTT | CASSSAPPNTEAFF
TRBD2 | many | 13 | TRBJ2-3 | TRBV7-9 | TGTGCCAGCAGGAGGACTAGCGGAGATACGCAGTATTTT | CASRRTSGDTQYF
TRBD2 | few | 16 | TRBJ2-3 | TRBV5-4 | TGTGCCAGCAGCGAGGGACTAGCGGGAGTGGAAAATACGCAGTATTTT | CASSEGLAGVENTQYF
- | few | 11 | TRBJ2-7 | TRBV10-3 | TGTGCCATCAGTAGTTTCGAAGAGCAGTACTTC | CAISSFEEQYF
- | many | 13 | TRBJ1-1 | TRBV7-2 | TGTGCCAGCAGCTTAGTTTGGGGGACTGAAGCTTTCTTT | CASSLVWGTEAFF
- | - | 16 | TRBJ2-1 | TRBV7-6 | TGTGCCACCCCCTTGGCAGACAAAAGCTCCTACAATGAGCAGTTCTTC | CATPLADKSSYNEQFF
- | few | 14 | TRBJ2-3 | TRBV6-2/TRBV6-3 | TGTGCCAGCAGCCCAGATAGGAACACAGATACGCAGTATTTT | CASSPDRNTDTQYF
- | - | 15 | TRBJ2-4 | TRBV7-9 | TGTGCCAGCAGCCAAAGTAGCATTTCCAAAAACATTCAGTACTTC | CASSQSSISKNIQYF
- | many | 14 | TRBJ1-3 | TRBV7-9 | TGTGCCAGCAGCTTGGACGGAACTGGAAACACCATATATTTT | CASSLDGTGNTIYF
- | few | 16 | TRBJ2-7 | TRBV7-9 | TGTGCCAGCACCTCAGCGAGAGGACTACTTACCTACGAGCAGTACTTC | CASTSARGLLTYEQYF
TRBD2 | - | 14 | TRBJ2-5 | TRBV6-1 | TGTGCCAGCAGTGAGCTAGCGGCACGGGAGACCCAGTACTTC | CASSELAARETQYF
- | - | 17 | TRBJ2-1 | TRBV24-1 | TGTGCCACCAGTGATTTAGGTTGGGGACACAGCGAGAATGAGCAGTTCTTC | CATSDLGWGHSENEQFF
- | - | 14 | TRBJ1-5 | TRBV21-1 | TGTGCCAGCAGCCCACAGGGGGCTCGGCAGCCCCAGCATTTT | CASSPQGARQPQHF
- | many | 13 | TRBJ1-1 | TRBV29-1 | TGCAGCGTTGGCCTGGGGGCACGGACTGAAGCTTTCTTT | CSVGLGARTEAFF
TRBD2 | few | 15 | TRBJ2-4 | TRBV27 | TGTGCCAGCAGTTCGGCGCGGGAGGGCGGGAGCATTCAGTACTTC | CASSSAREGGSIQYF
- | - | 15 | TRBJ1-2 | TRBV9 | TGTGCCAGCAGCCTCCTCTCGGCAGCAAGCTATGGCTACACCTTC | CASSLLSAASYGYTF
- | - | 14 | TRBJ2-3 | TRBV19 | TGTGCCAGTAGTGTAGGTAGAGGCACAGATACGCAGTATTTT | CASSVGRGTDTQYF
- | - | 13 | TRBJ2-3 | TRBV24-1 | TGTGCCACCAGTGACCCGGGGCCAGATACGCAGTATTTT | CATSDPGPDTQYF
- | few | 13 | TRBJ2-1 | TRBV9 | TGTGCCAGCAGCGAAAGAGCGTACAATGAGCAGTTCTTC | CASSERAYNEQFF
TRBD2 | - | 17 | TRBJ2-1 | TRBV7-8 | TGTGCCAGCAGCCGCACACCTTCCCTAGCGGACTACAATGAGCAGTTCTTC | CASSRTPSLADYNEQFF
- | - | 15 | TRBJ1-4 | TRBV18 | TGTGCCAGCTCACCACGGACTGCAACTAATGAAAAACTGTTTTTT | CASSPRTATNEKLFF
- | few | 13 | TRBJ2-7 | TRBV6-5 | TGTGCCAGCAGCCCCCGGGGTGCTGACGAGCAGTACTTC | CASSPRGADEQYF
- | - | 16 | TRBJ2-2 | TRBV5-1 | TGCGCCAGCTACTTTGGGCCGGGACCCAACACCGGGGAGCTGTTTTTT | CASYFGPGPNTGELFF
- | few | 15 | TRBJ2-3 | TRBV10-3 | TGTGCCATCAGGCCCCTGAGGGGAAGCACAGATACGCAGTATTTT | CAIRPLRGSTDTQYF
- | - | 13 | TRBJ1-4 | TRBV18 | TGTGCCAGCTCACCGGCAACTAATGAAAAACTGTTTTTT | CASSPATNEKLFF
TRBD2 | - | 17 | TRBJ2-1 | TRBV5-1 | TGCGCCAGCAGCCCGGGAGGTGGCCTAGGCCCTTACAATGAGCAGTTCTTC | CASSPGGGLGPYNEQFF
- | many | 13 | TRBJ2-5 | TRBV6-2/TRBV6-3 | TGTGCCAGCAGTAACCAGGCTCGCGAGACCCAGTACTTC | CASSNQARETQYF
TRBD1 | few | 16 | TRBJ1-1 | TRBV7-2 | TGTGCCAGCAGCCCCCGGACAGGGGGGATAGGCACTGAAGCTTTCTTT | CASSPRTGGIGTEAFF
- | many | 11 | TRBJ1-1 | TRBV19 | TGTGCCAGTAGAAGCGGAGTGCGAGCTTTCTTT | CASRSGVRAFF
- | few | 15 | TRBJ2-1 | TRBV7-6 | TGTGCCAGCAGCCCCGGGCAGGGGAGCTACAATGAGCAGTTCTTC | CASSPGQGSYNEQFF
TRBD2 | few | 15 | TRBJ2-1 | TRBV20-1 | TGCAGTGCTAGTTTCTCCGGCGGGGGCTACAATGAGCAGTTCTTC | CSASFSGGGYNEQFF
- | few | 14 | TRBJ1-3 | TRBV30 | TGTGCCTGGAGTGTTTGGAGCTCTGGAAACACCATATATTTT | CAWSVWSSGNTIYF
- | few | 12 | TRBJ1-2 | TRBV6-1 | TGTGCCAGCAGGGCTACAGGGTATGGCTACACCTTC | CASRATGYGYTF
TRBD1 | - | 15 | TRBJ2-1 | TRBV6-1 | TGTGCCAGCAGTGCCAGGGGGCCGGTGGACAATGAGCAGTTCTTC | CASSARGPVDNEQFF
TRBD2 | - | 18 | TRBJ2-3 | TRBV9 | TGTGCCAGCAGCCGGACAGAGACTAGCGGGAGGGCGTCAGATACGCAGTATTTT | CASSRTETSGRASDTQYF
- | - | 15 | TRBJ2-7 | TRBV7-3 | TGTGCCAGCAGCTTAACGTCCGGGGGTAGCGACGAGCAGTACTTC | CASSLTSGGSDEQYF
- | few | 14 | TRBJ2-3 | TRBV6-4 | TGTGCCAGCAGTGACGCGGCGGGCACAGATACGCAGTATTTT | CASSDAAGTDTQYF
- | many | 16 | TRBJ1-5 | TRBV4-1 | TGCGCCAGCAGCCAAGATTTCCCCCCAGGCAATCAGCCCCAGCATTTT | CASSQDFPPGNQPQHF
TRBD1 | few | 13 | TRBJ1-1 | TRBV5-6 | TGTGCCAGCAGTCGGGACAGGACCACTGAAGCTTTCTTT | CASSRDRTTEAFF
- | many | 12 | TRBJ2-3 | TRBV10-3 | TGTGCCATCAGTGGATTCCGGGATACGCAGTATTTT | CAISGFRDTQYF
- | few | 13 | TRBJ1-1 | TRBV3-1 | TGTGCCAGCAGCATTCAGGGGTCCACTGAAGCTTTCTTT | CASSIQGSTEAFF
- | few | 15 | TRBJ2-6 | TRBV28 | TGTGCCAGCAGATCCCCCGGGACAGGGGCCAACGTCCTGACTTTC | CASRSPGTGANVLTF
- | - | 16 | TRBJ2-1 | TRBV20-1 | TGCAGTGCTAGAGATACCGGGCGGGATGGTGGCAATGAGCAGTTCTTC | CSARDTGRDGGNEQFF
TRBD2 | few | 15 | TRBJ2-1 | TRBV7-2 | TGTGCCAGCAGCTTATCGGGACTAGCGCTTGGTGAGCAGTTCTTC | CASSLSGLALGEQFF
- | few | 13 | TRBJ1-1 | TRBV18 | TGTGCCAGCGCAAACGGCGCGAGCACTGAAGCTTTCTTT | CASANGASTEAFF
TRBD2 | few | 15 | TRBJ2-3 | TRBV7-9 | TGTGCCATACCAATCGGGACTAGCGGGGGGAATACGCAGTATTTT | CAIPIGTSGGNTQYF
- | few | 16 | TRBJ2-3 | TRBV9 | TGTGCCAGCAGCGTAGGGACAACTTCGGGTGAAGATACGCAGTATTTT | CASSVGTTSGEDTQYF
- | - | 14 | TRBJ1-4 | TRBV3-1 | TGTGCCAGCAGCCCGGTCAGGGGCTCTGAAAAACTGTTTTTT | CASSPVRGSEKLFF
- | many | 15 | TRBJ2-3 | TRBV20-1 | TGCAGTGCTAGAAATGCAGTTCCTAGCACAGATACGCAGTATTTT | CSARNAVPSTDTQYF